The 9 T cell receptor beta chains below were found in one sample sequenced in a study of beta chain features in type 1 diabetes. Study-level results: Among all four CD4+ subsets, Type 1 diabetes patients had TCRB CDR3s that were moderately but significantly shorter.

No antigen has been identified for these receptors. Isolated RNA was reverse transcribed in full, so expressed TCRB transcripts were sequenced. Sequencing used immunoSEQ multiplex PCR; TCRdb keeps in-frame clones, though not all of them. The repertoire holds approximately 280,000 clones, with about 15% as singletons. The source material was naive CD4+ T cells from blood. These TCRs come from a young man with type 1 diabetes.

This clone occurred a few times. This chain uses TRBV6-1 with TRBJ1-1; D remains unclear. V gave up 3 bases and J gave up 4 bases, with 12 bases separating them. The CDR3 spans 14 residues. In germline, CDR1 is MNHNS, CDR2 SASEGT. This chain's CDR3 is CASSDTQRGTEAFF. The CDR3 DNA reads TGTGCCAGCAGTGATACACAAAGAGGCACTGAAGCTTTCTTT.

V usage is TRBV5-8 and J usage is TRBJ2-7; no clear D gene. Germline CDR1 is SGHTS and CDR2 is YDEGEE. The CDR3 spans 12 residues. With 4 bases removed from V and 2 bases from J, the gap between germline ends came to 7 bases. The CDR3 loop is CASSIVPYEQYF. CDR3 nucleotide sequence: TGTGCCAGCAGCATAGTCCCCTACGAGCAGTACTTC.

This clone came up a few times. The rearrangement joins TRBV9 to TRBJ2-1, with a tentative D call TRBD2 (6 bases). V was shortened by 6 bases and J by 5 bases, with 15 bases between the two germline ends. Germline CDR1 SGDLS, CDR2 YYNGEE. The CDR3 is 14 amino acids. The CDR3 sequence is CASTAGPENNEQFF. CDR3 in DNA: TGTGCCAGCACGGCGGGGCCGGAAAACAATGAGCAGTTCTTC.

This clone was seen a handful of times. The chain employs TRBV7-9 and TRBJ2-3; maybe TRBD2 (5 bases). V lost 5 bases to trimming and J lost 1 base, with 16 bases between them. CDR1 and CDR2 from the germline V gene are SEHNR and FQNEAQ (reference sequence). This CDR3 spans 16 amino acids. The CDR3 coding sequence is TGTGCCAGCAGCCTCTTACTAGGTCTTGGCACAGATACGCAGTATTTT. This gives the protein CASSLLLGLGTDTQYF.

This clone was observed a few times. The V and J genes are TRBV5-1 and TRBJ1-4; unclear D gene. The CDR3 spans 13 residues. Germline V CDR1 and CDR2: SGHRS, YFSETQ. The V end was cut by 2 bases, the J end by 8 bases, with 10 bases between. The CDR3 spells CASSFGVGEKLFF. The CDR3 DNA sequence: TGCGCCAGCAGCTTCGGGGTAGGCGAAAAACTGTTTTTT.

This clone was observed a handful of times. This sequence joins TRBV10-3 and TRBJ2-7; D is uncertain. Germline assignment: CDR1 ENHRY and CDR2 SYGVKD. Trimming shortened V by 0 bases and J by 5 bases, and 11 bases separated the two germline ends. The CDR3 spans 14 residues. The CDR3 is CAISESRSSDEQYF. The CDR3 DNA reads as TGTGCCATCAGTGAGTCTCGGAGCTCAGACGAGCAGTACTTC.

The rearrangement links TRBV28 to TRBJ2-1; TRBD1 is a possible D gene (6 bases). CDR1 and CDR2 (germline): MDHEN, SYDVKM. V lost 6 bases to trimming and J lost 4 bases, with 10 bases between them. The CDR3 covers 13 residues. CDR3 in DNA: TGTGCCAGCAGCCCAGGGGCGTACAATGAGCAGTTCTTC. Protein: CASSPGAYNEQFF.

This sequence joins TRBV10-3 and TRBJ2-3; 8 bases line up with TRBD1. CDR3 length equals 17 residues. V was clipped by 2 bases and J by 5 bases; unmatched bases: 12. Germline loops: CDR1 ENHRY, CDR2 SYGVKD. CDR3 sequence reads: CAISEIPPGGPRDTQYF. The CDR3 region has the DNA TGTGCCATCAGTGAGATTCCCCCAGGGGGCCCGCGAGATACGCAGTATTTT.

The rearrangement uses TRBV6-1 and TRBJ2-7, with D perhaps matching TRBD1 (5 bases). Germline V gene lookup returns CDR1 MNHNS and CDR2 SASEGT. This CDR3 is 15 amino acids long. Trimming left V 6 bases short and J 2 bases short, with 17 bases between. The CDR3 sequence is CASRVQGSIAYEQYF. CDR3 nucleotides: TGTGCCAGCAGAGTTCAGGGTTCTATCGCCTACGAGCAGTACTTC.